One TCR beta chain is described in this entry. Its antigen is as yet unknown. This specimen belongs to a study of T cell repertoires in cytomegalovirus infection. TCRdb reprocessed the reads with MiXCR, giving one entry per CDR3 protein. The table includes a few hundred thousand distinct CDR3 sequences, about 35% detected once. Germline V gene sequence: CDR1 LNHDA, CDR2 SQIVND (reference sequence). The CDR3 spans 14 residues. V was trimmed by 3 bases and J by 6 bases, leaving 11 bases between them. The TCR comes from a human donor in good health (CMV status not recorded). Some clones in this sample may be carry-over from other donors' samples. The chain links TRBV19 to TRBJ2-2; D unclear. This material consisted of cultured PBMCs, taken from culture after CMV antigen stimulation. Written as DNA, the CDR3 is TGTGCCAGTAGTATCTGGACGATTCCCGGGGAGCTGTTTTTT. It specifies CASSIWTIPGELFF.